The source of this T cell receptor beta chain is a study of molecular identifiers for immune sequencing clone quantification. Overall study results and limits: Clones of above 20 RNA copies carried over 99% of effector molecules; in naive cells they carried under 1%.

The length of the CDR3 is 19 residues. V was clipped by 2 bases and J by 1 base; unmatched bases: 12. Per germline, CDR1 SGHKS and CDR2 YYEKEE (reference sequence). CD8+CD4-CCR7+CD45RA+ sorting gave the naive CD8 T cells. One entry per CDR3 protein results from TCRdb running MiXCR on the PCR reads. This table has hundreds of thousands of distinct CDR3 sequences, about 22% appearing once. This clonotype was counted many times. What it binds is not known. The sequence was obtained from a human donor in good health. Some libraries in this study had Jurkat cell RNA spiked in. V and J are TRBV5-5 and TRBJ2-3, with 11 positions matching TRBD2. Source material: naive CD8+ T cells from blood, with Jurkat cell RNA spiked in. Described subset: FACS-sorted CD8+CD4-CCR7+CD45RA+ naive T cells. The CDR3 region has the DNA TGTGCCAGCAGCTTTGGCTTGGCTAGCGGGGGGACTCGCACAGATACGCAGTATTTT. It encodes CASSFGLASGGTRTDTQYF.